The 19 T cell receptor beta chains below all came from one sample that was sequenced in a study of cytomegalovirus exposure and HLA in healthy donors. Both 60 Vbeta primers and 13 Jbeta primers went into the PCR. TCRdb keeps only in-frame clones here, not all; method: immunoSEQ multiplex PCR. The sample lists a few hundred thousand clones, 70% to 90% occurring once. The sequencing sample was made of PBMCs. The source is a woman under 30 in good health and CMV-seronegative.

V usage is TRBV5-1 and J usage is TRBJ2-1; 8 nucleotides match TRBD1. The CDR3 has 16 residues. Germline V gene data show CDR1 as SGHRS and CDR2 as YFSETQ. Losses at the gene ends were 5 bases for V and 7 bases for J; bases not matched to a gene: 14. CDR3 nucleotides: TGCGCCAGCAGACCTGATGCCGGGACAGGTTTTAATGAGCAGTTCTTC. It specifies CASRPDAGTGFNEQFF.

The gene calls are TRBV6-5 and TRBJ1-1, with a weak D call TRBD1 (6 bases). The CDR3 has 13 amino acids. The V and J ends lost 4 bases and 4 bases respectively, with 10 bases between them. Germline CDR1 MNHEY, CDR2 SVGAGI. CDR3 residues: CASSSGASTEAFF. DNA for the CDR3: TGTGCCAGCAGTTCAGGGGCGAGCACTGAAGCTTTCTTT.

The gene calls are TRBV27 and TRBJ2-5; 12 bases line up with TRBD1. Germline CDR1 reads MNHEY; CDR2 reads SMNVEV (reference sequence). This CDR3 comprises 15 residues. Germline trimming cut 5 bases from V and 5 bases from J; bases unmatched to any gene: 6. CDR3 sequence (DNA): TGTGCCAGCAGTCTCCGGGACAGGGGGCGCGAGACCCAGTACTTC. Amino acids: CASSLRDRGRETQYF.

This rearrangement joins TRBV29-1 to TRBJ2-1; the match to TRBD2 covers 9 bases. Germline CDR1 is SQVTM and CDR2 is ANQGSEA. V dropped 6 bases and J dropped 9; count of bases not matched to a gene: 12. The CDR3 runs 14 residues. Here the CDR3 reads CSVATGGGAGEQFF. CDR3 nucleotide sequence: TGCAGCGTCGCTACGGGCGGGGGGGCCGGTGAGCAGTTCTTC.

The chain uses TRBV10-3 and TRBJ2-2; D remains ambiguous. The V gene's germline CDR1 is ENHRY and CDR2 SYGVKD. V shed 1 base and J shed 0 bases, with 9 bases lying between them. The CDR3 is 16 residues long. The DNA of the CDR3 is TGTGCCATCAGTGAGTGGGCAGCAGCGAACACCGGGGAGCTGTTTTTT. Translation gives CAISEWAAANTGELFF.

The chain combines TRBV5-6 with TRBJ1-1; tentatively, D is TRBD1 (6 bases). This CDR3 comprises 14 residues. Trimming took 4 bases from V and 0 from J, leaving 10 bases between them. The germline CDR1 and CDR2 sequences are SGHDT and YYEEEE. The CDR3, as DNA: TGTGCCAGCAGCGTACAGGGTCTGAACACTGAAGCTTTCTTT. Translated: CASSVQGLNTEAFF.

A few counts support this clone. The chain employs TRBV30 and TRBJ2-3, with a weak D call TRBD1 (6 bases). Germline CDR1 is GTSNPN and CDR2 is SVGIG (reference sequence). V gave up 0 bases and J gave up 5 bases, with 15 bases separating them. This CDR3 comprises 15 residues. CDR3 bases: TGTGCCTGGAGTGTTGGGCAGGGGAAGGGAGATACGCAGTATTTT. Its translation: CAWSVGQGKGDTQYF.

This chain joins TRBV27 and TRBJ2-7; D call uncertain. The V end lost 0 bases, the J end lost 3 bases, and 6 bases lay between the germline ends. Per germline, CDR1 MNHEY and CDR2 SMNVEV (reference sequence). There are 13 residues in the CDR3. The CDR3 DNA sequence: TGTGCCAGCAGTTTATCTTCTCTCTACGAGCAGTACTTC. The encoded protein is CASSLSSLYEQYF.

This sequence joins TRBV9 and TRBJ1-6, with D unclear. Germline CDR1 is SGDLS and CDR2 is YYNGEE. CDR3 size: 14 residues. V lost 0 bases and J lost 9, with 10 bases in between. The CDR3, as DNA: TGTGCCAGCAGCGTAGACAGTTTCGGTTCACCCCTCCACTTT. Protein product: CASSVDSFGSPLHF. Using reference TRBV9 and TRBJ1-6 for the parts outside the CDR3, the full variable domain is DSGVTQTPKHLITATGQRVTLRCSPRSGDLSVYWYQQSLDQGLQFLIQYYNGEERAKGNILERFSAQQFPDLHSELNLSSLELGDSALYFCASSVDSFGSPLHFGNGTRLTVT.

The chain has TRBV7-3 and TRBJ2-4, with TRBD2 matching over 13 bases. Trimming at V came to 5 bases and at J to 11 bases, leaving 6 bases not matched to a gene. The CDR3 has 14 amino acids. Germline V gene lookup returns CDR1 SGHTA and CDR2 FQGTGA. The CDR3 nucleotides are TGTGCCAGCAGCACTAGCGGGGGGGCGGGAGTTCAGTACTTC. It translates to CASSTSGGAGVQYF.

About this clone: The sample has other DNA sequences that encode this CDR3 too. The gene calls are TRBV7-9 and TRBJ1-1, with D perhaps TRBD1 (6 bases). The germline V and J ends were trimmed by 3 bases and 4 bases, with 21 bases remaining between them. This CDR3 spans 17 amino acids. Germline V gene data show CDR1 as SEHNR and CDR2 as FQNEAQ (reference sequence). This chain's CDR3 is CASSLTGTSLLTTEAFF. The CDR3 DNA is TGTGCCAGCAGCTTGACAGGAACCTCTCTTCTTACCACTGAAGCTTTCTTT.

This clone was counted once. The chain links TRBV7-9 to TRBJ1-1; weak D call: TRBD1 (6 bases). Germline-derived CDR1 and CDR2 are SEHNR and FQNEAQ (reference sequence). The CDR3 has 14 amino acids. Trimming took off 1 base at V and 2 bases at J, with 8 bases between the two ends. The CDR3 loop reads CASSLGGLNTEAFF. The CDR3 DNA reads TGTGCCAGCAGCTTAGGGGGGCTTAACACTGAAGCTTTCTTT.

Note on this clone: The junction departs from germline at one end; a sequencing error may be responsible. This rearrangement joins TRBV5-4 to TRBJ2-1, with 9 bases identical to TRBD1. Germline assignment: CDR1 SGHNT and CDR2 YYREEE (reference sequence). The CDR3 length is 12 residues. The CDR3, as DNA: TGTGCCAGCAGCCTAAGCGGGACAGGGTGGATCTTC. This translates into CASSLSGTGWIF.

This chain connects TRBV11-2 to TRBJ1-1; possible D gene TRBD1, 6 bases. V lost 0 bases to trimming and J lost 8 bases, with 10 bases between them. This CDR3 is built from 13 residues. Germline lookup yields CDR1 SGHAT and CDR2 FQNNGV. CDR3 DNA sequence: TGTGCCAGCAGCTTAGATCTCACAGGGGAAGCTTTCTTT. Its protein product is CASSLDLTGEAFF.

V and J are TRBV2 and TRBJ2-5, with TRBD2 identical over 9 bases. The CDR3 loop spans 17 amino acids. CDR1 is SNHLY and CDR2 is FYNNEI in the germline V gene. With 7 bases clipped from V and 5 bases from J, the junction kept 17 bases outside the gene matches. In nucleotides, the CDR3 is TGTGCCAGCACCCGGGCGATTAGCGGGGGATTCGGGGAGACCCAGTACTTC. Translated, it gives CASTRAISGGFGETQYF. The whole variable domain, filled in from reference TRBV2 and TRBJ2-5, reads EPEVTQTPSHQVTQMGQEVILRCVPISNHLYFYWYRQILGQKVEFLVSFYNNEISEKSEIFDDQFSVERPDGSNFTLKIRSTKLEDSAMYFCASTRAISGGFGETQYFGPGTRLLVL.

This clone has a single count. The chain has TRBV4-2 and TRBJ2-7; 12 bases agree with TRBD2. The CDR3 is 19 residues long. CDR1 and CDR2 (germline): LGHNA, YNFKEQ. Trimming took 1 base from V and 3 from J; bases not matched to a gene: 13. The CDR3 region has the DNA TGTGCCAGCAGCCAAGGAAGAATTGGACTAGCGGGGAGCCTCTACGAGCAGTACTTC. Translated, it gives CASSQGRIGLAGSLYEQYF.

The chain employs TRBV6-6 and TRBJ1-2, with D unclear. The CDR3 has 14 residues. Germline V gene sequence: CDR1 MNHNY, CDR2 SVGAGI (reference sequence). Trimming stripped 3 bases from V and 0 bases from J, with 8 bases between. DNA of the CDR3: TGTGCCAGCAGTTATGCCGGGACTAACTATGGCTACACCTTC. Translation gives CASSYAGTNYGYTF.

On this clone itself: The same CDR3 arises from other DNA sequences in this sample as well. The chain is built from TRBV9 and TRBJ2-1; 8 bases map to TRBD2. The CDR3 covers 15 residues. V was clipped by 2 bases and J by 3 bases; unmatched bases: 4. The germline V gene has CDR1 SGDLS and CDR2 YYNGEE. The CDR3, as DNA: TGTGCCAGCAGCGTGGCCGGGACTAGCTACAATGAGCAGTTCTTC. Its protein product is CASSVAGTSYNEQFF.

This chain joins TRBV2 and TRBJ1-6; a possible D gene is TRBD1 (5 bases). Germline V gene data show CDR1 as SNHLY and CDR2 as FYNNEI. Between the trimmed V and J ends, which lost 7 bases and 3 bases, there was a span of 19 bases. The CDR3 has 17 residues. The CDR3 sequence is CASTEPPRVGYNSPLHF. The CDR3, as DNA: TGTGCCAGCACCGAACCCCCCAGGGTGGGCTATAATTCACCCCTCCACTTT.